One and the same sample provided the 4 T cell receptor beta chains below, sequenced in a study of T cells after yellow fever vaccination. TCRdb independently ran MiXCR on the 5' RACE reads; one entry per CDR3 protein. The table shows approximately 510,000 distinct CDR3 sequences, with roughly 22% occurring only once. The specimen comprised PBMCs, sampled approximately 22 days after the first yellow fever vaccination. Receptors originate from a man between 18 and 29 years old who received the YFV17D yellow fever vaccine.

The genes are TRBV19 and TRBJ1-2; TRBD1 matches at 10 bases. CDR3 length: 18 residues. The V gene's germline CDR1 is LNHDA and CDR2 SQIVND (reference sequence). The junction had 16 bases not matched to a gene; V was cut back by 5 bases and J by 4 bases. The CDR3 bases are TGTGCCAGTAGTCTCACCGGGACAGGGGCGTCCCCATCCTATGGCTACACCTTC. Translating it yields CASSLTGTGASPSYGYTF.

The chain recombines TRBV30 with TRBJ2-7; 7 bases fit TRBD1. The CDR3 has 13 residues. Germline lookup yields CDR1 GTSNPN and CDR2 SVGIG (reference sequence). The ends lost 3 bases at V and 3 bases at J; junction bases unmatched: 5. The DNA of the CDR3 is TGTGCCTGGAGCCCGTCAGGGGGCTACGAGCAGTACTTC. Translated: CAWSPSGGYEQYF.

This clonotype was counted a few times. The rearrangement joins TRBV15 to TRBJ2-3; weak D call: TRBD1 (6 bases). This CDR3 region has 16 residues. V shed 3 bases and J shed 0 bases, with 13 bases lying between them. Germline V lookup: CDR1 LNHNV, CDR2 YYDKDF (reference sequence). The CDR3 nucleotides are TGTGCCACCAGCAGTGAAGGGGGTTCCAGCACAGATACGCAGTATTTT. Protein: CATSSEGGSSTDTQYF.

This chain connects TRBV6-5 to TRBJ2-2; 8 bases are shared with TRBD2. CDR1 and CDR2 (germline): MNHEY, SVGAGI. CDR3 length: 15 residues. The V segment lost 4 bases and the J segment 5 bases; nucleotides outside the gene matches: 6. The CDR3 region has the DNA TGTGCCAGCAGTTTAAACGGGGGGGCAACCGGGGAGCTGTTTTTT. Protein: CASSLNGGATGELFF.